These 5 T cell receptor beta chains were sequenced from one sample in a study of response to subunit inactivated influenza vaccine. TCRdb ran MiXCR on the RT-PCR reads and lists one entry per CDR3 protein. The sample yields over 650,000 distinct CDR3 sequences, 18% seen once. The source was PBMCs from blood, collected more than 4 days after vaccination. The receptors shown here come from a man aged 50 to 60 who received an inactivated influenza vaccine.

This rearrangement joins TRBV28 to TRBJ1-6; D not resolved. Germline CDR1 and CDR2: MDHEN and SYDVKM. Trimming pared 5 bases from V and 0 bases from J, leaving 11 bases between. CDR3 size: 16 residues. The CDR3 loop is CASSTDVYSYNSPLHF. CDR3 nucleotide sequence: TGTGCCAGCAGTACGGACGTCTACTCCTATAATTCACCCCTCCACTTT.

This clonotype was seen more than once but under ten times. The V gene is TRBV28, the J gene TRBJ2-1; D ambiguous. The germline gives CDR1 MDHEN, CDR2 SYDVKM. Trimming removed 2 bases at V and 4 bases at J, with 6 bases between. The CDR3 sequence is 13 residues long. CDR3 sequence (DNA): TGTGCCAGCAGTTTAGAGCAATACAATGAGCAGTTCTTC. This gives the protein CASSLEQYNEQFF.

This clonotype was observed a handful of times. V gene TRBV7-9 combines with J gene TRBJ2-7; D perhaps matches TRBD2 (6 bases). The CDR3 loop spans 14 amino acids. Germline assignment: CDR1 SEHNR and CDR2 FQNEAQ (reference sequence). Trimming took off 5 bases at V and 3 bases at J, with 14 bases between the two ends. The CDR3 is CASSPRVEGYEQYF. CDR3 coding DNA: TGTGCCAGCAGCCCCCGGGTGGAGGGCTACGAGCAGTACTTC.

This clonotype was recorded a few times. V is TRBV20-1 and J is TRBJ2-3; a weak D match, TRBD1 (6 bases). CDR1 DFQATT and CDR2 SNEGSKA come from the germline V gene (reference sequence). The length of the CDR3 is 15 residues. Trimming took off 5 bases at V and 6 bases at J, with 21 bases between the two ends. CDR3 sequence (DNA): TGCAGTGCTGAAGCCTACCAACAGGGTTCTGATACGCAGTATTTT. This sequence encodes CSAEAYQQGSDTQYF.

The chain uses TRBV21-1 and TRBJ2-7; the listed D gene, TRBD2, was not tested against the DNA. TRBV21-1 is recorded as a pseudogene. This CDR3 has 15 amino acids. The CDR3 region has the DNA TGTGCCAGCAGCAAAAGCGGGCCCTGGGATTACGAGCAGTACTTC. It is translated as CASSKSGPWDYEQYF.